This T cell receptor beta chain was profiled in a study of blood T cells in healthy people across ages. Study-level points and caveats: Unknown donor CMV status possibly confounded expanded clonotype changes.

At least 5 micrograms of total RNA were extracted per sample. Trimming removed 6 bases from V and 2 bases from J; junction bases left unmatched: 8. Germline values: CDR1 SGHRS, CDR2 YFSETQ. There are 15 residues in the CDR3. As concerns this clonotype: Its matching antigen is unknown.

Primed by a sample-barcoded 5' primer and a J-beta primer mix, a second PCR proceeded for 7 to 11 cycles. The template-switch adaptor was a 5' adaptor with 12 random nucleotides. It tagged each cDNA molecule. Sequencing yielded, for each sample, at least 2.5 million paired-end reads carrying CDR3. TCRdb itself ran the 5' RACE reads through MiXCR, one entry per CDR3 protein. Of over 1,500,000 distinct CDR3 sequences in the sample, around 48% were seen once. The chain joins TRBV5-1 to TRBJ2-3, with 8 bases aligning to TRBD1. The sequence was obtained from a woman aged 40 to 50 in good health. Sequencing input: blood. CDR3 protein: CASNLRGRATDTQYF. DNA for the CDR3: TGCGCCAGCAACCTCAGGGGGCGGGCCACAGATACGCAGTATTTT.